The source of this T cell receptor beta chain is a study of T cells in Graves' hyperthyroidism and ophthalmopathy. This CDR3 has 17 residues. V lost 5 bases and J lost 0, with 19 bases in between. The germline CDR1 and CDR2 sequences are SGHAT and FQDESV (reference sequence). Amplification targeted TCR beta CDR3 regions from RNA transcripts. HTBI primers were the set used in a first-round RT-PCR of the TCR CDR3. Each CDR3 protein is one row after TCRdb ran MiXCR on the multiplex PCR reads. The data hold some 510,000 distinct CDR3 sequences, with roughly 20% observed a single time. Those patients with uncontrolled infection, other autoimmune disease, pregnancy or lactation were excluded. PBMCs were collected from an approximately 10 ml volume of fresh peripheral blood.

The chain carries TRBV11-1 and TRBJ1-1; weak D call: TRBD1 (5 bases). Sequenced material: blood. The clonotype was recovered from a man between 18 and 29 years old with Graves' hyperthyroidism. DNA of the CDR3: TGTGCCAGCAGCACCCCGGGGCGTCAGCTCATGAACACTGAAGCTTTCTTT. This sequence encodes CASSTPGRQLMNTEAFF.